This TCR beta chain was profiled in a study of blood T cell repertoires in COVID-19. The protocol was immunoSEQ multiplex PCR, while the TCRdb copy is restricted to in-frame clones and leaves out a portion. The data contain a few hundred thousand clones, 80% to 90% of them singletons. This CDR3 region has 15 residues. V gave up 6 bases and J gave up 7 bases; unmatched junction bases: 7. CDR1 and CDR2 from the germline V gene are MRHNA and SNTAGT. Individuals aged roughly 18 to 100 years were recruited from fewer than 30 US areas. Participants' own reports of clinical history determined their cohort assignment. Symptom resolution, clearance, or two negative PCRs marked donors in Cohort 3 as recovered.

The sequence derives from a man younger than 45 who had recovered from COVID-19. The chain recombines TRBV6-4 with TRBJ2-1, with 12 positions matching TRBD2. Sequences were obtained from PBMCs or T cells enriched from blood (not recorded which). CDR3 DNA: TGTGCCAGCAGCCATAGACTAGCGGGAGTAAATGAGCAGTTCTTC. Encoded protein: CASSHRLAGVNEQFF.